This paragraph reports one TCR beta chain. What it binds is unknown. Primary melanoma in these patients was surgically resected but could recur metastatically. The repertoire was sequenced with immunoSEQ multiplex PCR; TCRdb's copy has only in-frame clones and lacks some. The sample holds roughly 1,000 clones, more than 85% seen once. The data derive from a study of primary melanoma T cells and metastatic recurrence. Study results and caveats: The tumor T-cell fraction reportedly predicted progression-free survival independently of thickness, ulceration, mitotic rate and age. Combined with tumor thickness, T-cell fraction reportedly beat other histopathological additions.

The CDR3 is made up of 14 amino acids. Germline V lookup: CDR1 LGHNT, CDR2 FRNRAP. The material sequenced was melanoma tumor tissue. The chain has TRBV12-5 and TRBJ2-2; D is unresolved. The origin of this receptor is a human donor with melanoma. The CDR3 sequence: CASQLLLRTGELFF. For the CDR3, the DNA is TGTGCCAGCCAACTATTACTCCGCACCGGGGAGCTGTTTTTT.